The 23 T cell receptor beta chains reported below all come from one sample, sequenced in a study of control samples from healthy donors and cancer patients. Here immunoSEQ multiplex PCR was the method, and the copy in TCRdb shows in-frame clones only, minus some. Seen here are approximately 150,000 clones, under 96% observed once, and the top ten hold just over 1%. The sequencing sample was made of blood. The receptors come from a woman younger than 45 in good health.

This rearrangement joins TRBV6-2 or TRBV6-3 to TRBJ1-5; D ambiguous. The V and J ends lost 0 bases and 6 bases respectively, with 15 bases between them. Germline V lookup: CDR1 MNHEY, CDR2 SVGEGT. This CDR3 comprises 16 residues. CDR3 coding DNA: TGTGCCAGCAGTTACTCGACGGTAGGCTGGGGTCAGCCCCAGCATTTT. This encodes CASSYSTVGWGQPQHF.

The V gene is TRBV5-6, the J gene TRBJ2-7; D is possibly TRBD1 or TRBD2 (5 bases each). Trimming took off 6 bases at V and 0 bases at J, with 16 bases between the two ends. The V gene's germline CDR1 is SGHDT and CDR2 YYEEEE. This CDR3 has 15 amino acids. CDR3 sequence (DNA): TGTGCCAGCACTATATTGGGGGAGTACTCCTACGAGCAGTACTTC. Protein: CASTILGEYSYEQYF.

The V call is TRBV14, the J call TRBJ1-3; D might be TRBD1 (6 bases). Deletions cut 1 base from V and 0 bases from J, with 10 bases between. Looked up from germline, CDR1 is SGHDN and CDR2 is FVKESK. This CDR3 is 16 amino acids long. The CDR3 region is CASSQGQGTSGNTIYF. The CDR3 DNA sequence: TGTGCCAGCAGCCAAGGTCAGGGGACCTCTGGAAACACCATATATTTT. Combining the CDR3 with reference TRBV14 and TRBJ1-3 gives the whole variable domain EAGVTQFPSHSVIEKGQTVTLRCDPISGHDNLYWYRRVMGKEIKFLLHFVKESKQDESGMPNNRFLAERTGGTYSTLKVQPAELEDSGVYFCASSQGQGTSGNTIYFGEGSWLTVV.

The chain joins TRBV3-1 (or the pseudogene TRBV3-2) to TRBJ2-7, with 10 bases identical to TRBD2. The germline gives CDR1 LGHDT, CDR2 YNNKEL (reference sequence). Trimming took 4 bases from V and 2 from J; bases not matched to a gene: 2. This CDR3 contains 14 residues. This CDR3 reads CASSPSGGAYEQYF. DNA for the CDR3: TGTGCCAGCAGCCCGAGCGGGGGGGCCTACGAGCAGTACTTC.

The chain carries TRBV2 and TRBJ2-2, with 8 bases fitting TRBD1. Trimming took 4 bases from V and 7 from J; bases not matched to a gene: 14. Germline V lookup: CDR1 SNHLY, CDR2 FYNNEI. There are 17 residues in the CDR3. In DNA, the CDR3 is TGTGCCAGCAGTGGGCGCTGGGACAGGTTACAAATCGGGGAGCTGTTTTTT. Its translation is CASSGRWDRLQIGELFF.

The chain carries TRBV30 and TRBJ1-6; weak D call: TRBD1 (5 bases). Per the germline V gene, CDR1 is GTSNPN and CDR2 is SVGIG (reference sequence). V lost 1 base and J 7 bases, leaving 11 bases between the germline ends. The CDR3 has 14 amino acids. The CDR3 bases are TGTGCCTGGAGTGGGAGGACAAAGAATTCACCCCTCCACTTT. Translating it yields CAWSGRTKNSPLHF.

The V and J genes are TRBV6-6 and TRBJ2-1; D possibly corresponds to TRBD2 (5 bases). With 6 bases removed from V and 4 bases from J, the gap between germline ends came to 13 bases. The germline V gene encodes CDR1 MNHNY and CDR2 SVGAGI (reference sequence). The CDR3 has 14 residues. CDR3 DNA: TGTGCCAGCAGCGGACTTCTTCTTTACAATGAGCAGTTCTTC. Encoded protein: CASSGLLLYNEQFF.

This chain connects TRBV4-2 to TRBJ1-5, with unresolved D. Per the germline V gene, CDR1 is LGHNA and CDR2 is YNFKEQ. Trimming removed 1 base from V and 6 bases from J, with 10 bases in between. This CDR3 region has 14 residues. CDR3 protein: CASSQVGISQPQHF. The CDR3 DNA is TGTGCCAGCAGCCAAGTAGGTATTAGTCAGCCCCAGCATTTT.

V gene TRBV6-1 combines with J gene TRBJ1-2; 7 positions match TRBD1. CDR3 length: 13 amino acids. Germline V gene sequence: CDR1 MNHNS, CDR2 SASEGT. V gave up 1 base and J gave up 4 bases; unmatched junction bases: 0. The CDR3 here is CASSEDRGYGYTF. The CDR3, as DNA: TGTGCCAGCAGTGAAGACAGGGGCTATGGCTACACCTTC.

As DNA, the CDR3 is TGCAGCGTTGATTGGGGTTCGGGAAATGAGCAGTTCTTC. Its protein product is CSVDWGSGNEQFF. The V gene is TRBV29-1, the J gene TRBJ2-1; D perhaps matches TRBD2 (5 bases). V lost 3 bases and J lost 7, with 13 bases in between. Per the germline V gene, CDR1 is SQVTM and CDR2 is ANQGSEA. There are 13 residues in the CDR3.

The V and J genes are TRBV19 and TRBJ2-1; 7 bases fit TRBD2. V dropped 7 bases and J dropped 1; count of bases not matched to a gene: 4. CDR1 and CDR2 from the germline V gene are LNHDA and SQIVND (reference sequence). The CDR3 loop spans 14 amino acids. CDR3 sequence: CASNLGLSYNEQFF. The CDR3 DNA reads TGTGCCAGTAATCTGGGACTATCCTACAATGAGCAGTTCTTC. Variable domain in full (rest from reference TRBV19 and TRBJ2-1): DGGITQSPKYLFRKEGQNVTLSCEQNLNHDAMYWYRQDPGQGLRLIYYSQIVNDFQKGDIAEGYSVSREKKESFPLTVTSAQKNPTAFYLCASNLGLSYNEQFFGPGTRLTVL.

This chain connects TRBV24-1 to TRBJ1-2; D is unresolved. Looked up from germline, CDR1 is KGHDR and CDR2 is SFDVKD. Trimming pared 4 bases from V and 2 bases from J, leaving 4 bases between. CDR3 length equals 12 residues. This CDR3 is CATSDKNYGYTF. The CDR3 DNA reads as TGTGCCACCAGTGACAAGAACTATGGCTACACCTTC.

This chain uses TRBV3-1 (or the pseudogene TRBV3-2) with TRBJ2-1; TRBD2 matches 10 bases. CDR1 and CDR2 (germline): LGHDT, YNNKEL (reference sequence). The CDR3 has 18 residues. The junction had 6 bases not matched to a gene; V was cut back by 0 bases and J by 1 base. The CDR3 DNA reads TGTGCCAGCAGCCAAGAGGAGCGGGAGGGTAGTTCCTACAATGAGCAGTTCTTC. As protein: CASSQEEREGSSYNEQFF.

The chain employs TRBV4-2 and TRBJ2-2; the D is unclear. The V gene's germline CDR1 is LGHNA and CDR2 YNFKEQ. Trimming removed 0 bases from V and 1 base from J, with 9 bases in between. There are 16 residues in the CDR3. The chain's CDR3 is CASSQDFGQNTGELFF. DNA for the CDR3: TGTGCCAGCAGCCAAGATTTTGGGCAGAACACCGGGGAGCTGTTTTTT.

The rearrangement links TRBV7-9 to TRBJ2-2; D is perhaps TRBD2 (6 bases). CDR1 SEHNR and CDR2 FQNEAQ come from the germline V gene (reference sequence). The CDR3 totals 17 residues. The V end was cut by 0 bases, the J end by 1 base, with 12 bases between. CDR3: CASSLARGTLNTGELFF. The CDR3 coding sequence is TGTGCCAGCAGCTTAGCACGGGGGACTCTGAACACCGGGGAGCTGTTTTTT. The full variable domain, rest sourced from reference TRBV7-9 and TRBJ2-2, is DTGVSQNPRHKITKRGQNVTFRCDPISEHNRLYWYRQTLGQGPEFLTYFQNEAQLEKSRLLSDRFSAERPKGSFSTLEIQRTEQGDSAMYLCASSLARGTLNTGELFFGEGSRLTVL.

V gene TRBV27 combines with J gene TRBJ1-6; D is possibly TRBD1 (6 bases). The germline gives CDR1 MNHEY, CDR2 SMNVEV (reference sequence). This CDR3 contains 15 residues. The V gene lost 6 bases and the J gene lost 2 bases, with 11 bases spanning the gap. The CDR3: CASSRGQTYNSPLHF. For the CDR3, the DNA is TGTGCCAGCAGCAGAGGACAGACCTATAATTCACCCCTCCACTTT.

V usage is TRBV2 and J usage is TRBJ2-5; 8 nucleotides align to TRBD1. This CDR3 has 14 residues. The trim removed 7 bases at V and 5 bases at J, leaving 9 bases unmatched. The germline V gene encodes CDR1 SNHLY and CDR2 FYNNEI. The CDR3 DNA reads as TGTGCCAGCACCATGGACAGGGAAAGGGAGACCCAGTACTTC. Its translation: CASTMDRERETQYF.

The chain has TRBV27 and TRBJ2-6, with TRBD2 as a possible D gene (6 bases). The CDR3 sequence is 16 residues long. The germline CDR1 and CDR2 sequences are MNHEY and SMNVEV (reference sequence). V lost 6 bases and J 0 bases, leaving 12 bases between the germline ends. The CDR3 nucleotides are TGTGCCAGCAGCGCAGGGACTTCCTCTGGGGCCAACGTCCTGACTTTC. Its protein product is CASSAGTSSGANVLTF.

J is TRBJ1-2 and V is TRBV28; 7 bases align to TRBD1. Germline trimming cut 6 bases from V and 3 bases from J; bases unmatched to any gene: 10. The CDR3 has 15 residues. CDR1 and CDR2 (germline): MDHEN, SYDVKM. This CDR3 reads CASSWQGRGDYGYTF. For the CDR3, the DNA is TGTGCCAGCAGCTGGCAGGGCAGGGGGGACTATGGCTACACCTTC.

The V gene is TRBV6-5, the J gene TRBJ1-1, with D possibly TRBD1 on 6 matching bases. The CDR3 covers 11 residues. CDR1 and CDR2 (germline): MNHEY, SVGAGI. Trimming left V 4 bases short and J 8 bases short, with 8 bases between. CDR3 amino acids: CASSFGQEAFF. CDR3 nucleotide sequence: TGTGCCAGCAGTTTTGGACAGGAAGCTTTCTTT.

The chain employs TRBV5-1 and TRBJ2-2; tentatively, D is TRBD1 (6 bases). CDR1 and CDR2 from the germline V gene are SGHRS and YFSETQ. Trimming took off 0 bases at V and 4 bases at J, with 7 bases between the two ends. This CDR3 comprises 14 residues. The CDR3 coding sequence is TGCGCCAGCAGCTTGGGAGGGGGCACCGGGGAGCTGTTTTTT. Its translation: CASSLGGGTGELFF.

This clone was picked up one time. The chain combines TRBV23-1 with TRBJ1-1; possibly TRBD1 for D (6 bases). TRBV23-1 is flagged as an ORF with uncertain function. V lost 3 bases, J lost 7 bases, and 15 bases lay in between. The CDR3 has 14 residues. CDR3 residues: CASSHATGHGEAFF. In nucleotides, the CDR3 is TGCGCCAGCAGTCATGCGACAGGCCATGGTGAAGCTTTCTTT.

This clone was recorded once. The sample carries other DNA sequences with the same CDR3. The chain uses TRBV18 and TRBJ2-4; TRBD1 matches 10 bases. CDR1 and CDR2 (germline): KGHSH, LQKENI. This CDR3 comprises 13 residues. The V gene end was trimmed by 3 bases and the J gene end by 9 bases; junction bases not matched to a gene: 2. The CDR3 spells CASSPRDRGIQYF. Here the CDR3 DNA reads TGTGCCAGCTCACCTAGGGACAGGGGCATTCAGTACTTC.